The clone carrying this T cell receptor (beta chain) was recorded a few times. The source of the sample is a study of blood T cell repertoires in COVID-19. The repertoire was sequenced with immunoSEQ multiplex PCR; TCRdb's copy has only in-frame clones and lacks some. The repertoire holds a few hundred thousand clones, with under 90% as singletons. Trimming removed 0 bases from V and 3 bases from J, with 5 bases in between. The V gene's germline CDR1 is SNHLY and CDR2 FYNNEI. This CDR3 comprises 13 residues. The chain has TRBV2 and TRBJ1-2; D may be TRBD1 (5 bases). Sequenced input: peripheral blood. The sequence was collected from a woman aged 30 to 39 with COVID-19, enrolled during active disease. Here the CDR3 reads CASSEAGDYGYTF. The DNA for the CDR3 is TGTGCCAGCAGTGAAGCAGGGGACTATGGCTACACCTTC.